This T cell receptor beta chain was captured by sequencing in a study of Tregs in tolerant kidney transplant recipients. Regarding the study as a whole: Expanding Tregs on activated donor B cells appeared to best identify donor-specific TCRbeta clones.

For this clone: The antigen is not known.

Thawed PBMCs were FACS-sorted into unstimulated CD4+CD25+CD127- regulatory T cells, CD4+CD25- non-regulatory cells, CD4 and CD8 cells. Libraries were prepared by immunoSEQ multiplex PCR; TCRdb keeps only in-frame clonotypes and omits some of them. The table shows roughly 250,000 clones, with 80% to 85% occurring only once. The CDR3 contains 15 residues. The V and J ends lost 5 bases and 9 bases respectively, with 20 bases between them. Germline CDR1 is SGHTA and CDR2 is FQGNSA. The chain recombines TRBV7-2 with TRBJ2-1; perhaps TRBD2 as D (5 bases). The specimen sequenced was CD4+ T cells from blood. This clonotype originated in a human donor in good health. DNA for the CDR3: TGTGCCAGCAGCCCGCGGAGGTGGGGATATAGTGAGCAGTTCTTC. Its protein is CASSPRRWGYSEQFF.